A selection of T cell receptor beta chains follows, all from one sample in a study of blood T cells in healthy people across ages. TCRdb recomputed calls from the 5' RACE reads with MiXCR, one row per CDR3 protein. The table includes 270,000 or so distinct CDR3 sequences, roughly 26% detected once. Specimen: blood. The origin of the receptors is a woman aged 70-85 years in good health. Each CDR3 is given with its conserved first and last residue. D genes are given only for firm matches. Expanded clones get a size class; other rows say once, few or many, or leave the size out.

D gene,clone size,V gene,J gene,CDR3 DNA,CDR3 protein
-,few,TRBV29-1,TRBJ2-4,TGCAGCGTTGAAGACAGGGTAAAAAACATTCAGTACTTC,CSVEDRVKNIQYF
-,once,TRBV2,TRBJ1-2,TGTGCCAGCAGTGAACAGAGGGTATACTATGGCTACACCTTC,CASSEQRVYYGYTF
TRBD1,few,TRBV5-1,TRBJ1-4,TGCGCCAGCAGCTTAACAGGGGGCTGGGAAAAACTGCTTTTT,CASSLTGGWEKLLF
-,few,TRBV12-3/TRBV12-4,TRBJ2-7,TGTGCCAGCAGTTTAGCGAGATTTGACGAGCAGTACTTC,CASSLARFDEQYF
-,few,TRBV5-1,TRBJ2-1,TGCGCCAGCAGCTCTCTCGGGGACGGGAACAATGAGCAGTTCTTC,CASSSLGDGNNEQFF
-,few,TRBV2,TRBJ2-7,TGTGCCAGCAGTCACACAATAGGAGGCTACGAGCAGTACTTC,CASSHTIGGYEQYF
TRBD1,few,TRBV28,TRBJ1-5,TGTGCCAGCAGTCGGGACAGGGGAGGTCAGCCCCAGCATTTT,CASSRDRGGQPQHF
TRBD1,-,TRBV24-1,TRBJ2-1,TGTGCCGCCAAGGGGACAGGGGACAATGAGCAGTTCTTC,CAAKGTGDNEQFF
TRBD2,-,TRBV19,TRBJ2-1,TGTGCCAGTACCAATGGAGGACTAGCGGGAGCTCGCCATGAGCAGTTCTTC,CASTNGGLAGARHEQFF
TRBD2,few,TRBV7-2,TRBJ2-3,TGTGCCAGCAGCTTCGGCGGGAGCCGCACAGATACGCAGTATTTT,CASSFGGSRTDTQYF
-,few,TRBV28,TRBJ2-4,TGTGCCAGCAGTTTAAGGCCGCGAGTAGCCAAAAACATTCAGTACTTC,CASSLRPRVAKNIQYF
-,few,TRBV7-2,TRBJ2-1,TGTGCCAGCAGCTTAGCGTTTCGGGGGAGCTCCTACAATGAGCAGTTCTTC,CASSLAFRGSSYNEQFF
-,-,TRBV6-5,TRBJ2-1,TGTGCCAGCAGTGCGCCTGGGACTTCCAGTGTTTTC,CASSAPGTSSVF
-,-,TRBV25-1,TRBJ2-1,TGTGCCAGCAGTGACACGAGACCTGGTGGGGGGACACCCCAGTTCTTC,CASSDTRPGGGTPQFF
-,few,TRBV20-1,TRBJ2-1,TGCAGTGCGATCGCAAGAGAAATGGGGAATGAGCAGTTCTTC,CSAIAREMGNEQFF
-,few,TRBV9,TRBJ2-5,TGTGCCAGCAGCGTAACACACACCGGAGAGACCCAGTACTTC,CASSVTHTGETQYF
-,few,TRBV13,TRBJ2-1,TGTGCCAGCAGCCGAGGGCGAGATAATGAGCAGTTCTTC,CASSRGRDNEQFF
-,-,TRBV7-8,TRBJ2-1,TGTGCCAGCAGCTTAGGTCGCTCCAATGAGCAGTTCTTC,CASSLGRSNEQFF
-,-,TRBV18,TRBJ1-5,TGTGCCAGCTCACCAGCAGGTACCAATCAGCCCCAGCATTTT,CASSPAGTNQPQHF
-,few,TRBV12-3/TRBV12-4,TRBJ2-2,TGTGCCAGCAGCCAAAACACCGGGGAGCTGTTTTTT,CASSQNTGELFF
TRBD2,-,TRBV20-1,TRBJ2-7,TGCAGTGCTCAGGGGACTAGCGGGGGCAGGAGCTCCTACGAGCAGTACTTC,CSAQGTSGGRSSYEQYF
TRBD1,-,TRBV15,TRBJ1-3,TGTGCCACCAGCAGAGATATGGCAGGGGGCTCTGGAAACACCATATATTTT,CATSRDMAGGSGNTIYF
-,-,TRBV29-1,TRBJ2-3,TGCAGCGTTGAAGGGCTAGTGATGGGAGGTACGCAGTATTTT,CSVEGLVMGGTQYF
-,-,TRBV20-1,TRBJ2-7,TGCAGTGTCCCCCGGGACACAGAGCAGTACTTC,CSVPRDTEQYF
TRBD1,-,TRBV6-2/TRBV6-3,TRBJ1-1,TGTGCCAGCGCCCCGACAGGGTGGAACACTGAAGCTTTCTTT,CASAPTGWNTEAFF
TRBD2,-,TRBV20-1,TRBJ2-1,TGCAGTGCTAGGAGTCCCCCTGGGAGGGCCCCTGAGCAGTTCTTC,CSARSPPGRAPEQFF
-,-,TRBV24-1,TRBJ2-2,TGTGCCTCCCAGTCTTCCAGCCCCGGGGAGCTGTTTTTT,CASQSSSPGELFF
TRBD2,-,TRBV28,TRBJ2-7,TGTGCCAGCAGACTGGGCGGGGGGTCCTACGAGCAGTACTTC,CASRLGGGSYEQYF
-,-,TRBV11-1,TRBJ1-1,TGTGCCAGCAGCTGGGACCTCGGCACTGAAGCTTTCTTT,CASSWDLGTEAFF
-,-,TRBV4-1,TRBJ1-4,TGCGCCAGCAGCCCCAGGGGAGGCACTAATGAAAAACTGTTTTTT,CASSPRGGTNEKLFF
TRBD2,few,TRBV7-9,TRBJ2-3,TGTGCCAGCAGCCGACTAGCGGGAGAGCCCACAGATACGCAGTATTTT,CASSRLAGEPTDTQYF
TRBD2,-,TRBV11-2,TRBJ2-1,TGTGCCAGCAGCCCCGGGACTAGTAATTTCGGCTCCTACAATGAGCAGTTCTTC,CASSPGTSNFGSYNEQFF
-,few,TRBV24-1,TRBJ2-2,TGTGCCACCAGTGATTATTCAGGGGTGGCGAACACCGGGGAGCTGTTTTTT,CATSDYSGVANTGELFF
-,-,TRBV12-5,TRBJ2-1,TGTGCTAGTGCCCCGGGGTTGGGAACGCCTTTCCCGAGTGAGCAGTTCTTC,CASAPGLGTPFPSEQFF
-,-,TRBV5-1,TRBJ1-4,TGCGCCAGCGGCAATGGGAAACCAGGAGAAAAACTGTTTTTT,CASGNGKPGEKLFF
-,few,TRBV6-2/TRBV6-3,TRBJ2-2,TGTGCCAGCAGTTACTCGATGGGCGGAGGGAACACCGGGGAGCTGTTTTTT,CASSYSMGGGNTGELFF
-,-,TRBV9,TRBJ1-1,TGTGCCAGCAGCCGGGGGGCCGGGGAGACTGAAGCTTTCTTT,CASSRGAGETEAFF
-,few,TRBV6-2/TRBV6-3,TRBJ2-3,TGTGCCAGCAGTCCAGGCGGTTGGCACAGCGGGGATACGCAGTATTTT,CASSPGGWHSGDTQYF
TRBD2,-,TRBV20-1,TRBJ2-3,TGCAGTGCTATTAGCGGGGGGCACACAGATACGCAGTATTTT,CSAISGGHTDTQYF
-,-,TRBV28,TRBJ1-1,TGTGCCAGCAGTTTATTACGGGAGCCTTTCTTT,CASSLLREPFF
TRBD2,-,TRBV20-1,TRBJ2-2,TGCAGTGCTAGAGACCTTCTAGCGGGAGGAAACACCGGGGAGCTGTTTTTT,CSARDLLAGGNTGELFF
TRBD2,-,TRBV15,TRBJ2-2,TGTGCCCCCGGACTAGCGTTAGACACCGGGGAGCTGTTTTTT,CAPGLALDTGELFF
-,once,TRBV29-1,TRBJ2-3,TGCAGCGTTGGGGCGGCAGCTAATACGCAGTATTTT,CSVGAAANTQYF
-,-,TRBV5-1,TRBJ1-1,TGCGCCAGCAGCTTGTGGGAGAACACTGAAGCTTTCTTT,CASSLWENTEAFF
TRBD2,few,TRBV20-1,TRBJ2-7,TGCAGTGCCCCCGGGACTACAACCTACGAGCAGTACTTC,CSAPGTTTYEQYF
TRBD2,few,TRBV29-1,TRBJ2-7,TGCAGCGTTGCCGGGACTAGCGGGAGGGCCGCGGAGTACGAGCAGTACTTC,CSVAGTSGRAAEYEQYF
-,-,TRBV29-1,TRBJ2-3,TGCAGCGTTGACACAGGGAACACAGATACGCAGTTTTTT,CSVDTGNTDTQFF